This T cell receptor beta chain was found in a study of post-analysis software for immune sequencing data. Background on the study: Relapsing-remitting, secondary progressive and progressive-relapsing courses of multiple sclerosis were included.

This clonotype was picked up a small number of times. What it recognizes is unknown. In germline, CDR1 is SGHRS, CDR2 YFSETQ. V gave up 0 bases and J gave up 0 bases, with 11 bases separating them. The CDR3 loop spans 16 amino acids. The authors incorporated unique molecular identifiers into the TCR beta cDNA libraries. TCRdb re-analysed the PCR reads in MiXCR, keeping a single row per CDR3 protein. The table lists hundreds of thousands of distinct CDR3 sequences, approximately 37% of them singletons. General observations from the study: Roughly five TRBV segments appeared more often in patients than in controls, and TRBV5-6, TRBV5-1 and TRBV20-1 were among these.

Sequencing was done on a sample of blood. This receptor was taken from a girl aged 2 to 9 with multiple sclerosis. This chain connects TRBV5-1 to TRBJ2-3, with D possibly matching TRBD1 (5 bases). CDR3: CASSLVLGASTDTQYF. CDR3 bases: TGCGCCAGCAGCTTGGTCCTAGGGGCTAGCACAGATACGCAGTATTTT.